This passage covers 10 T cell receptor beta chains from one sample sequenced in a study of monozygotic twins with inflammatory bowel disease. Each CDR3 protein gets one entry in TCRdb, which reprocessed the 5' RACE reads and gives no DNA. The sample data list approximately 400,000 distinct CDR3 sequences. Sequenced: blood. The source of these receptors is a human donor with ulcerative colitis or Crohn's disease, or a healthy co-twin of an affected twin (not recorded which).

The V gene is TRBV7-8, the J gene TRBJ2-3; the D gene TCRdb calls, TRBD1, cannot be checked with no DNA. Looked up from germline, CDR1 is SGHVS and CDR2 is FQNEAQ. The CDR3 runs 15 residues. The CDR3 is CVSSFTGMEADTQYF.

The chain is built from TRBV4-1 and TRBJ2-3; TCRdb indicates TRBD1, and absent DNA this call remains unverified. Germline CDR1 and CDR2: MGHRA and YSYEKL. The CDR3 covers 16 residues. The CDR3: CASSRSAGGDTDTQYF.

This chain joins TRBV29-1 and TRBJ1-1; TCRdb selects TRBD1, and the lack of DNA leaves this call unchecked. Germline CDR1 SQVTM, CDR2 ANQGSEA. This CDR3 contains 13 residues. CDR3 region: CSVIGAGETEAFF. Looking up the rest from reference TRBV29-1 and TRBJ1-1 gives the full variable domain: SAVISQKPSRDICQRGTSLTIQCQVDSQVTMMFWYRQQPGQSLTLIATANQGSEATYESGFVIDKFPISRPNLTFSTLTVSNMSPEDSSIYLCSVIGAGETEAFFGQGTRLTVV.

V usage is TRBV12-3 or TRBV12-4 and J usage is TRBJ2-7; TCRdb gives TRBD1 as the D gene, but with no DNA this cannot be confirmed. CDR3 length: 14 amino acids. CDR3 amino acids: CASSLGTGVGEQYF.

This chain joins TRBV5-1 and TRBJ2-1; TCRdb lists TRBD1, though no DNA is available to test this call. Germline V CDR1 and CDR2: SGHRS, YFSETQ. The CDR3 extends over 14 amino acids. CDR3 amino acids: CASSSSGRKNEQFF.

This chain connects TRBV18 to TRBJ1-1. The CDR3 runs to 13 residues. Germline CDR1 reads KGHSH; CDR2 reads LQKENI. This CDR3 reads CASSPPTSTEAFF.

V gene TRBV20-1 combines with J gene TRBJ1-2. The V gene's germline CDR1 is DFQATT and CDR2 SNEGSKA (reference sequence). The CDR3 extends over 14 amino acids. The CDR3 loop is CSARSGALNYGYTF.

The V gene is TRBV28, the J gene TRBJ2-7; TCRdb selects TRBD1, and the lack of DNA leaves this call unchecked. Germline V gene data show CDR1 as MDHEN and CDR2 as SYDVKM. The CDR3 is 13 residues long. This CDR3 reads CASRGTAVYEQYF.

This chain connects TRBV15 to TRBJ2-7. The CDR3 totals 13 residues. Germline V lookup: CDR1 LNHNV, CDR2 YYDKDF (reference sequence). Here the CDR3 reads CATSRTSLGEQYF.

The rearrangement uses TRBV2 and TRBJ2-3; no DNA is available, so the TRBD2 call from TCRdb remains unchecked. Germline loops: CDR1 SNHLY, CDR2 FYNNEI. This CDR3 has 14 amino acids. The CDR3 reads CASMAGRGPDTQYF.